This T cell receptor beta chain was retrieved from a study of cytomegalovirus exposure and HLA in healthy donors. Germline loops: CDR1 MNHEY, CDR2 SMNVEV (reference sequence). J lost 3 bases, V lost 1 base, and 12 bases had no gene match. This CDR3 region has 18 residues. In this sample, this clone turned up a few times. A multiplex PCR was run with 60 Vbeta primers and 13 Jbeta primers. The repertoire was sequenced with immunoSEQ multiplex PCR; TCRdb's copy has only in-frame clones and lacks some. The profile shows 180,000 or so clones, roughly a tenth of them singletons. The sample was PBMCs. The chain is built from TRBV27 and TRBJ2-7, with 10 bases matching TRBD2. The source of this sequence is a woman between 25 and 40 years old in good health and CMV-seropositive. The CDR3 spells CASSLFASGGRWGYEQYF. The CDR3 DNA follows: TGTGCCAGCAGTTTATTCGCTAGCGGGGGAAGATGGGGCTACGAGCAGTACTTC.